These 16 T cell receptor beta chains came from one sample sequenced in a study of tissue T cells after allogeneic stem cell transplantation. As to time point: mouse harvest day 7 after allogeneic transplant. Mouse grafts combined 10^7 T-cell-depleted bone marrow cells with 10^6 splenic CD5+ T cells. The method was immunoSEQ multiplex PCR; TCRdb's version includes in-frame clones alone and lacks a portion of them. In the table there are about 4,200 clones, about 56% of which are singletons. The specimen was lymph node tissue. The receptors come from a female BALB/c mouse given C57BL/6 T cells with graft-versus-host disease after an allogeneic hematopoietic cell transplant.

As concerns this clone: The genes are named according to mouse. The sequenced fragment ends 1 residue before the CDR3 boundary, so the rest is inferred from the germline J gene. The J gene is TRBJ2-7, the V gene TRBV13-3, with 7 bases that match TRBD2. CDR1 NNHDY and CDR2 SYVADS come from the germline V gene. With 7 bases clipped from V and 4 bases from J, the junction kept 5 bases outside the gene matches. The CDR3 consists of 12 residues. Partial CDR3 DNA: TGTGCCAGCGGGCTGGGGGTTTATGAACAGTAC. This codes for CASGLGVYEQY. The CDR3 in its entirety is CASGLGVYEQYF.

In regard to this clone: Gene labels here are mouse ones. The read ends 1 residue early relative to the CDR3; the germline J gene fills the gap. The V gene is TRBV15, the J gene TRBJ2-2; D remains unclear. Germline V lookup: CDR1 SGHND, CDR2 FRSKSL. Trimming cost V 2 bases and J 0 bases, with 7 bases left between them. CDR3 size: 15 residues. CDR3 bases read: TGTGCCAGCAGTTTATATACAGCAAACACCGGGCAGCTCTAC. Encoded protein: CASSLYTANTGQLY. The full CDR3 protein is CASSLYTANTGQLYF.

This clone has a single count. Gene names are the mouse ones. Partial CDR3 DNA: TGTGCCAGCAGCTTCGGCACCGGGCAGCTCTAC. It encodes CASSFGTGQLY. The whole CDR3 reads CASSFGTGQLYF. The rearrangement links TRBV3 to TRBJ2-2; D is undetermined. The observed sequence ends 1 residue before the CDR3 terminus, with the missing tail filled in from the germline J gene. There are 12 residues in the CDR3. The V gene's germline CDR1 is SNHLY and CDR2 FYNGKV (reference sequence). V gave up 3 bases and J gave up 4 bases, with 3 bases separating them.

By share of the sample, this clone is medium-sized. Gene names denote mouse genes. The read gets to within 1 residue of the CDR3 end, and the germline J gene fills in the rest. This chain connects TRBV13-1 to TRBJ1-6; 8 nucleotides line up with TRBD1. TRBJ1-6 is an ORF, and what it does is uncertain. The germline CDR1 and CDR2 sequences are NSHNY and SYGAGN. The trim removed 2 bases at V and 7 bases at J, leaving 2 bases unmatched. The CDR3 extends over 14 amino acids. Partial CDR3 DNA: TGTGCCAGCAGTGAGACAGGGGTGAATTCGCCCCTCTAC. This sequence encodes CASSETGVNSPLY. The whole CDR3 reads CASSETGVNSPLYF.

There are a few counts of this clone. Mouse germline and gene names are used. Read sequence stops 1 residue before the CDR3 end, and the germline J gene provides the missing end. J is TRBJ1-1 and V is TRBV16; TRBD1 matches at 7 bases. Looked up from germline, CDR1 is SGHSA and CDR2 is FRNQAP. The CDR3 covers 15 residues. Germline trimming cut 4 bases from V and 0 bases from J; bases unmatched to any gene: 5. This CDR3 is CASSSTGTANTEVFF. CDR3 bases read: TGTGCAAGCAGCTCTACCGGGACAGCAAACACAGAAGTCTTC.

As to this clone: Gene names and germline refer to mouse. Read coverage stops 1 residue before the CDR3 terminus; the germline J gene supplies the remainder. This chain uses TRBV26 with TRBJ2-2, with 8 bases aligning to TRBD2. Per the germline V gene, CDR1 is KGHPV and CDR2 is FQNQEV (reference sequence). The CDR3 is 16 residues long. V was pared by 1 base and J by 0 bases, with 1 base of the junction left unmatched. The CDR3 DNA, read in part, is TGTGCCAGCAGTCTGTTCTGGGGGGCAAACACCGGGCAGCTCTAC. As protein: CASSLFWGANTGQLY. The full-length CDR3 reads as CASSLFWGANTGQLYF.

A note on this clone: Each gene name is a mouse one. The read terminates 1 residue ahead of where the CDR3 ends, so the germline J gene completes it. The chain has TRBV26 and TRBJ1-1; perhaps TRBD1 as D (5 bases). Germline lookup yields CDR1 KGHPV and CDR2 FQNQEV (reference sequence). This CDR3 is built from 14 residues. Trimming pared 4 bases from V and 0 bases from J, leaving 9 bases between. The CDR3 protein is CASSRGGSNTEVFF. The CDR3 DNA, read in part, is TGTGCCAGCAGTCGTGGGGGATCAAACACAGAAGTCTTC. The variable domain in full, with the rest retrieved from reference TRBV26 and TRBJ1-1, is NSKVIQTPRYLVKGQGQKAKMRCIPEKGHPVVFWYQQNKNNEFKFLINFQNQEVLQQIDMTEKRFSAECPSNSPCSLEIQSSEAGDSALYLCASSRGGSNTEVFFGKGTRLTVV.

A note on this clone: Gene names denote mouse genes. The read ends 1 residue before the CDR3 terminus; that terminus is restored from the germline J gene. The chain joins TRBV3 to TRBJ1-1; 12 nucleotides match TRBD1. The germline V gene encodes CDR1 SNHLY and CDR2 FYNGKV (reference sequence). V shed 4 bases, J shed 2 bases, and the junction held 5 bases outside the gene matches. CDR3 size: 16 residues. The chain's CDR3 is CASSSWDRGRNTEVFF. The CDR3 DNA, read in part, is TGTGCCAGCAGCTCCTGGGACAGGGGGCGCAACACAGAAGTCTTC.

Concerning this clone: Genes and germline are mouse. Read sequence stops 1 residue before the CDR3 end, and the germline J gene provides the missing end. The chain combines TRBV4 with TRBJ2-4, with D uncertain. The CDR3 contains 13 residues. V lost 3 bases, J lost 2 bases, and 6 bases lay in between. Germline V gene lookup returns CDR1 LGHDT and CDR2 YNNKQL (reference sequence). CDR3 bases read: TGTGCCAGCAGCTATGGGCTTCAAAACACCTTGTAC. Translated, it gives CASSYGLQNTLY. The full-length CDR3 reads as CASSYGLQNTLYF.

This clone was seen a few times. Gene and germline names: mouse. The read is 1 residue too short to cover the CDR3 end, so that end is filled in from the germline J gene. This chain uses TRBV2 with TRBJ1-4; 9 bases map to TRBD1. From germline, CDR1 is LGHNA and CDR2 YSYQKL. V lost 4 bases and J lost 4; bases outside the gene matches: 1. The CDR3 is 14 residues long. The CDR3 loop is CASSPGQGNERLFF. The sequenced part of the CDR3 DNA is TGTGCCAGCAGCCCGGGACAGGGCAACGAAAGATTATTT.

Note on this clone: Any gene name here is a mouse gene name. The read terminates 1 residue before the CDR3 end, so the remaining end is supplied by the germline J gene. The chain joins TRBV23 to TRBJ2-7; TRBD1, the table's D call, was not compared with the DNA. Germline V CDR1 and CDR2: KGHTA, FQNQQP. CDR3 length equals 13 residues. CDR3 DNA, as far as it was read: TGCTCCAGCAGTCAATCGGGAAACAGGGAACAGTAC. Amino acid sequence: CSSSQSGNREQY. The entire CDR3 is CSSSQSGNREQYF. The full variable domain, its missing parts supplied by reference TRBV23 and TRBJ2-7, is DAAVTQKPRYLIKMKGQEAEMKCIPEKGHTAVFWYQQKQSKELKFLIYFQNQQPLDQIDMVKERFSAVCPSSSLCSLGIRTCEAEDSALYLCSSSQSGNREQYFGPGTRLTVL.

Turning to this clone: The genes are named according to mouse. The read finishes 1 residue shy of the CDR3 end, and the germline J gene is used to complete it. J is TRBJ2-3 and V is TRBV13-1; D is unclear. CDR3 length equals 14 residues. The germline gives CDR1 NSHNY, CDR2 SYGAGN. Between the trimmed V and J ends, which lost 1 base and 0 bases, there was a span of 6 bases. CDR3 sequence reads: CASSDPDSAETLYF. The DNA read from the CDR3 is TGTGCCAGCAGTGATCCAGATAGTGCAGAAACGCTGTAT.

As to this clone: Gene names and germline refer to mouse. The read finishes 1 residue shy of the CDR3 end, and the germline J gene is used to complete it. The chain recombines TRBV26 with TRBJ2-3, with 9 bases that match TRBD2. V trimming: 8 bases; J trimming: 0 bases; junction bases outside the gene matches: 3. This CDR3 is built from 14 residues. CDR1 and CDR2 (germline): KGHPV, FQNQEV (reference sequence). CDR3 amino acids: CASLGGFSAETLYF. The DNA read from the CDR3 is TGTGCCAGCCTGGGGGGGTTTAGTGCAGAAACGCTGTAT. Looking up the rest from reference TRBV26 and TRBJ2-3 gives the full variable domain: NSKVIQTPRYLVKGQGQKAKMRCIPEKGHPVVFWYQQNKNNEFKFLINFQNQEVLQQIDMTEKRFSAECPSNSPCSLEIQSSEAGDSALYLCASLGGFSAETLYFGSGTRLTVL.

As for this clone: The genes are named according to mouse. Coverage ceases 1 residue before the CDR3 finishes, and the germline J gene fills in the end. The chain is built from TRBV23 and TRBJ2-5; TRBD1, as called in the table, went unchecked against the DNA. CDR3 length: 14 amino acids. Germline-derived CDR1 and CDR2 are KGHTA and FQNQQP. CDR3 sequence reads: CSSSIQINQDTQYF. The sequenced CDR3 bases are TGCTCCAGCAGTATACAGATTAACCAAGACACCCAGTAC.

This clone was seen a handful of times. The gene names given are mouse names. The missing CDR3 end, 1 residue past where the read stops, is filled in from the germline J gene. V is TRBV13-1 and J is TRBJ2-7; TRBD1 matches 11 bases. Trimming cost V 0 bases and J 7 bases; bases outside gene matches: 3. This CDR3 has 14 amino acids. Germline loops: CDR1 NSHNY, CDR2 SYGAGN. The DNA read from the CDR3 is TGTGCCAGCAGTGATGGGGACAGGGGGGAAGAACAGTAC. Its protein product is CASSDGDRGEEQY. The whole CDR3 is CASSDGDRGEEQYF.

This clone occurred a few times. Gene and germline names: mouse. The sequenced CDR3 bases are TGTGCCAGCACGGCTGGGGGGGCGGGGTATGAACAGTAC. This encodes CASTAGGAGYEQY. The entire CDR3 is CASTAGGAGYEQYF. The chain employs TRBV19 and TRBJ2-7; 10 bases map to TRBD2. Coverage ceases 1 residue before the CDR3 finishes, and the germline J gene fills in the end. This CDR3 spans 14 amino acids. The germline CDR1 and CDR2 sequences are FNHDT and SITEND (reference sequence). Trimming removed 6 bases from V and 4 bases from J; junction bases left unmatched: 7.